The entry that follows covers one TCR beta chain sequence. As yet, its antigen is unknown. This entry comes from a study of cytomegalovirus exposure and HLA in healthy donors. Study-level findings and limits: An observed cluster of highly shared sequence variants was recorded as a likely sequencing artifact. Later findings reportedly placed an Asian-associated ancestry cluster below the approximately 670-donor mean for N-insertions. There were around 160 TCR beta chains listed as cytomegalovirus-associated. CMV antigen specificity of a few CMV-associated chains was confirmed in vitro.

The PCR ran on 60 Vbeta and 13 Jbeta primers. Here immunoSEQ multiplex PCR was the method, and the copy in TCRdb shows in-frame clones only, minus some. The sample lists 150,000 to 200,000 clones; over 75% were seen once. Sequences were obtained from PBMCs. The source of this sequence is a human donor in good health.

CDR3 sequence (DNA): TGCGCCAGCAGCCAAGGACATGCAACTAATGAAAAACTGTTTTTT. It encodes CASSQGHATNEKLFF. The rearrangement uses TRBV4-3 and TRBJ1-4; the D is unclear. The germline V gene has CDR1 LGHNA and CDR2 YSLEER. Trimming pared 1 base from V and 0 bases from J, leaving 6 bases between. The CDR3 is 15 amino acids.